Below, 29 T cell receptor beta chains from the same sample are listed, as sequenced in a study of T cells after yellow fever vaccination. Each CDR3 protein gets one entry after TCRdb re-called the 5' RACE reads with MiXCR. This sample has some 500,000 distinct CDR3 sequences, with approximately 12% found just once. This specimen was PBMCs, taken on the day of the yellow fever booster vaccination. The receptors here all came from a man aged 25-45 years who received the YFV17D yellow fever vaccine.

This clonotype has just a few counts. V and J are TRBV5-6 and TRBJ1-4; 8 bases map to TRBD1. The V segment lost 6 bases and the J segment 6 bases; nucleotides outside the gene matches: 7. CDR3 length: 14 residues. From germline, CDR1 is SGHDT and CDR2 YYEEEE. The CDR3 region is CASTARGLDEKLFF. The CDR3, as DNA: TGTGCCAGCACCGCCAGGGGGCTAGATGAAAAACTGTTTTTT.

The chain carries TRBV20-1 and TRBJ2-5, with 7 nucleotides matching TRBD1. The ends lost 5 bases at V and 2 bases at J; junction bases unmatched: 5. CDR3 length: 13 amino acids. Germline V gene sequence: CDR1 DFQATT, CDR2 SNEGSKA (reference sequence). The CDR3 coding sequence is TGCAGTGCTCAAGACAGGGATCAAGAGACCCAGTACTTC. Amino acids: CSAQDRDQETQYF.

The DNA for the CDR3 is TGTGCCAGCAGTCTCTCCATCGCGGACAGGGGGCATTATGGGGCCAACGTCCTGACTTTC. Translating gives CASSLSIADRGHYGANVLTF. The gene calls are TRBV27 and TRBJ2-6, with 11 bases that match TRBD1. The V gene end was trimmed by 5 bases and the J gene end by 3 bases; junction bases not matched to a gene: 15. The germline V gene has CDR1 MNHEY and CDR2 SMNVEV (reference sequence). The CDR3 spans 20 residues. Looking up the rest from reference TRBV27 and TRBJ2-6 gives the full variable domain: EAQVTQNPRYLITVTGKKLTVTCSQNMNHEYMSWYRQDPGLGLRQIYYSMNVEVTDKGDVPEGYKVSRKEKRNFPLILESPSPNQTSLYFCASSLSIADRGHYGANVLTFGAGSRLTVL.

This clonotype was recorded a few times. V usage is TRBV12-3 or TRBV12-4 and J usage is TRBJ2-2; D not resolved. V was pared by 2 bases and J by 0 bases, with 10 bases between. The CDR3 contains 16 residues. In DNA, the CDR3 is TGTGCCAGCAGTTTAATCGCAGCCGCGAACACCGGGGAGCTGTTTTTT. Amino acids: CASSLIAAANTGELFF.

The chain recombines TRBV7-2 with TRBJ2-4, with D perhaps matching TRBD1 (6 bases). This CDR3 is built from 17 residues. The germline V and J ends were trimmed by 5 bases and 0 bases, with 17 bases remaining between them. The germline gives CDR1 SGHTA, CDR2 FQGNSA. Here the CDR3 reads CASSTPPRGLAKNIQYF. The DNA of the CDR3 is TGTGCCAGCAGCACACCCCCCAGGGGTCTAGCCAAAAACATTCAGTACTTC.

Many counts were recorded for this clonotype. The rearrangement links TRBV7-2 to TRBJ1-2; D is undetermined. The CDR3 runs to 15 residues. Germline V gene sequence: CDR1 SGHTA, CDR2 FQGNSA. Trimming left V 2 bases short and J 6 bases short, with 16 bases between. The DNA of the CDR3 is TGTGCCAGCAGCTTACAGTTCCGGACCGCCGATGGCTACACCTTC. This translates into CASSLQFRTADGYTF.

This clonotype turned up a few times. The CDR3: CASSQEGFGDTQYF. Written as DNA, the CDR3 is TGCGCCAGCAGCCAAGAGGGGTTTGGGGATACGCAGTATTTT. The rearrangement uses TRBV4-3 and TRBJ2-3; D not certain. Germline CDR1 reads LGHNA; CDR2 reads YSLEER. V gave up 0 bases and J gave up 6 bases, with 10 bases separating them. The CDR3 totals 14 residues.

This clonotype was observed at least ten times. The chain employs TRBV5-4 and TRBJ2-7, with 8 bases fitting TRBD1. Trimming at V came to 5 bases and at J to 4 bases, leaving 8 bases not matched to a gene. Germline assignment: CDR1 SGHNT and CDR2 YYREEE (reference sequence). The CDR3 loop spans 14 amino acids. CDR3 coding DNA: TGTGCCAGCAGTTTAAGGCAGGGGGCGTACGAGCAGTACTTC. Translating gives CASSLRQGAYEQYF.

The chain employs TRBV3-1 and TRBJ1-2, with D perhaps TRBD1 (6 bases). The CDR3 is 15 amino acids. Germline V gene lookup returns CDR1 LGHDT and CDR2 YNNKEL (reference sequence). With 4 bases removed from V and 4 bases from J, the gap between germline ends came to 16 bases. The chain's CDR3 is CASSPRDIEGYGYTF. The CDR3 nucleotides are TGTGCCAGCAGCCCGCGGGACATCGAGGGCTATGGCTACACCTTC.

Remarks on this clonotype: A read error is possible here, since a much larger clone lies one base away. This chain links TRBV7-9 with TRBJ2-3; D not resolved. The length of the CDR3 is 14 residues. Germline-derived CDR1 and CDR2 are SEHNR and FQNEAQ (reference sequence). The CDR3 sequence: CASSLGISTDTLYF. CDR3 nucleotides: TGTGCCAGCAGCCTAGGTATTAGCACAGATACGCTGTATTTT.

The chain is built from TRBV10-3 and TRBJ1-5, with TRBD1 identical over 7 bases. Germline loops: CDR1 ENHRY, CDR2 SYGVKD. The CDR3 sequence is 13 residues long. Unmatched junction bases numbered 6, after V lost 6 bases and J lost 7 bases. CDR3 sequence (DNA): TGTGCCATCAGGGACGACAGGGCACAGCCCCAGCATTTT. Protein product: CAIRDDRAQPQHF.

This rearrangement joins TRBV19 to TRBJ2-5, with D tentatively TRBD1 (6 bases). V gave up 5 bases and J gave up 4 bases, with 11 bases separating them. Germline CDR1 LNHDA, CDR2 SQIVND (reference sequence). This CDR3 is 13 amino acids long. The CDR3 reads CASSPQGIETQYF. The CDR3, as DNA: TGTGCCAGTAGTCCTCAGGGGATAGAGACCCAGTACTTC.

This clonotype was observed a handful of times. The chain links TRBV29-1 to TRBJ2-2; TRBD2 agrees at 10 bases. The CDR3 covers 13 residues. Germline assignment: CDR1 SQVTM and CDR2 ANQGSEA. Unmatched junction bases numbered 3, after V lost 7 bases and J lost 4 bases. The CDR3 loop reads CSGVAGGTGELFF. DNA for the CDR3: TGCAGCGGAGTAGCGGGAGGCACCGGGGAGCTGTTTTTT.

The CDR3, as DNA: TGCAGCGTTGATGGACAGGGGGTCTACGAGCAGTACTTC. Translating gives CSVDGQGVYEQYF. The V gene is TRBV29-1, the J gene TRBJ2-7; 10 bases are a match to TRBD1. V gave up 3 bases and J gave up 3 bases; unmatched junction bases: 2. The CDR3 totals 13 residues. Germline CDR1 and CDR2: SQVTM and ANQGSEA.

This clonotype was detected a few times. This rearrangement joins TRBV20-1 to TRBJ2-5; D is ambiguous. Germline-derived CDR1 and CDR2 are DFQATT and SNEGSKA (reference sequence). This CDR3 contains 13 residues. V was shortened by 5 bases and J by 1 base, with 11 bases between the two germline ends. CDR3 in amino acids: CSASDGPQETQYF. CDR3 DNA: TGCAGTGCTTCCGACGGGCCCCAAGAGACCCAGTACTTC.

This clonotype was counted only a few times. V usage is TRBV5-1 and J usage is TRBJ2-3; TRBD2 matches at 13 bases. Germline trimming cut 7 bases from V and 2 bases from J; bases unmatched to any gene: 4. There are 15 residues in the CDR3. CDR1 is SGHRS and CDR2 is YFSETQ in the germline V gene. The CDR3 DNA reads as TGCGCCAGCGGCGGGACTAGCGGGACCACAGATACGCAGTATTTT. Translated: CASGGTSGTTDTQYF.

The chain uses TRBV4-2 and TRBJ2-4; D is uncertain. Germline values: CDR1 LGHNA, CDR2 YNFKEQ. This CDR3 contains 14 residues. Deletions cut 4 bases from V and 5 bases from J, with 12 bases between. The CDR3 protein is CASSRRLVENIQYF. DNA for the CDR3: TGTGCCAGCAGCCGCCGACTTGTCGAAAACATTCAGTACTTC.

The V call is TRBV5-6, the J call TRBJ2-7, with D possibly being TRBD1 (6 bases). The V end lost 4 bases, the J end lost 12 bases, and 20 bases lay between the germline ends. This CDR3 is 13 amino acids long. Germline values: CDR1 SGHDT, CDR2 YYEEEE. Written as DNA, the CDR3 is TGTGCCAGCAGCGATCTAGGACAGCGCCTAACGTACTTC. Its translation is CASSDLGQRLTYF.

The chain is built from TRBV7-2 and TRBJ2-1, with TRBD1 as a possible D gene (5 bases). V dropped 5 bases and J dropped 8 bases, with 16 bases sitting between them. The length of the CDR3 is 14 residues. CDR1 is SGHTA and CDR2 is FQGNSA in the germline V gene. The CDR3 here is CASSLRALMDEQFF. DNA for the CDR3: TGTGCCAGCAGCCTCAGGGCCCTTATGGATGAGCAGTTCTTC.

This clonotype was detected only a few times. The chain has TRBV12-3 or TRBV12-4 and TRBJ2-4; D is unclear. Trimming left V 7 bases short and J 0 bases short, with 13 bases between. This CDR3 has 15 amino acids. The CDR3 is CASNSPQIAKNIQYF. Here the CDR3 DNA reads TGTGCCAGCAATTCCCCTCAGATAGCCAAAAACATTCAGTACTTC.

This clonotype was detected only a few times. The chain combines TRBV7-2 with TRBJ1-5, with unresolved D. This CDR3 spans 14 amino acids. CDR1 is SGHTA and CDR2 is FQGNSA in the germline V gene. V gave up 2 bases and J gave up 3 bases, with 8 bases separating them. Here the CDR3 reads CASSLPSYNQPQHF. The DNA of the CDR3 is TGTGCCAGCAGCTTACCCAGTTACAATCAGCCCCAGCATTTT.

This clonotype was seen repeatedly, ten times or more. The CDR3 DNA follows: TGTGCCAGCAGCGATCCGGGACAGGGGACGACCCAGTACTTC. It encodes CASSDPGQGTTQYF. The V call is TRBV5-8, the J call TRBJ2-5, with TRBD1 identical over 10 bases. V lost 4 bases and J lost 7; bases outside the gene matches: 7. The CDR3 loop spans 14 amino acids. From germline, CDR1 is SGHTS and CDR2 YDEGEE.

This clonotype appeared a few times. The V call is TRBV4-3, the J call TRBJ1-2; D not resolved. The CDR3 is 14 residues long. The germline V gene encodes CDR1 LGHNA and CDR2 YSLEER. The V end lost 1 base, the J end lost 4 bases, and 10 bases lay between the germline ends. CDR3 amino acids: CASSQAHTAYGYTF. The CDR3 bases are TGCGCCAGCAGCCAAGCGCACACCGCCTATGGCTACACCTTC.

As concerns this clonotype: One end of the junction varies from germline; a read error may be responsible. V and J are TRBV20-1 and TRBJ2-7; D possibly corresponds to TRBD2 (7 bases). The CDR3 runs 14 residues. Germline values: CDR1 DFQATT, CDR2 SNEGSKA (reference sequence). The CDR3 here is CSSRVGRGAYEQYF. CDR3 nucleotide sequence: TGCAGTTCTAGGGTGGGGAGGGGGGCCTACGAGCAGTACTTC.

In this sample, this clonotype turned up a few times. This chain links TRBV27 with TRBJ2-7; D not resolved. This CDR3 has 14 amino acids. Trimming left V 3 bases short and J 2 bases short, with 11 bases between. Germline values: CDR1 MNHEY, CDR2 SMNVEV (reference sequence). The CDR3 DNA is TGTGCCAGCAGTTTTGGCTGGGCCCCCTACGAGCAGTACTTC. It is translated as CASSFGWAPYEQYF.

The chain couples TRBV6-2 or TRBV6-3 to TRBJ1-1; a possible D gene is TRBD1 (6 bases). Germline-derived CDR1 and CDR2 are MNHEY and SVGEGT. V was trimmed by 2 bases and J by 11 bases, leaving 12 bases between them. This CDR3 region has 12 residues. CDR3 nucleotide sequence: TGTGCCAGCAGTTACGGGGGGCAGGCTGCTTTCTTT. Its translation: CASSYGGQAAFF.

This clonotype was found a few times. V usage is TRBV20-1 and J usage is TRBJ1-6; 7 bases agree with TRBD1. The germline CDR1 and CDR2 sequences are DFQATT and SNEGSKA (reference sequence). After removal of 7 bases from V and 7 bases from J, the junction contained 10 bases not matched to a gene. The CDR3 contains 14 residues. The CDR3 nucleotides read TGCAGTGTTCGACAGGGAGGTGGCAATTCACCCCTCCACTTT. This sequence encodes CSVRQGGGNSPLHF.

There are a few counts of this clonotype. The chain joins TRBV24-1 to TRBJ2-3; D not certain. The V end was cut by 2 bases, the J end by 10 bases, with 9 bases between. CDR1 and CDR2 (germline): KGHDR, SFDVKD. This CDR3 has 12 amino acids. The CDR3 spells CATSDWIGAQYF. In DNA form, the CDR3 reads TGTGCCACCAGTGATTGGATTGGCGCGCAGTATTTT.

This clonotype was recorded many times. The chain couples TRBV15 to TRBJ1-2; D gene ambiguous. The V gene's germline CDR1 is LNHNV and CDR2 YYDKDF (reference sequence). There are 14 residues in the CDR3. Trimming removed 0 bases from V and 2 bases from J, with 7 bases in between. The CDR3 sequence: CATSRELQNYGYTF. The DNA for the CDR3 is TGTGCCACCAGCAGAGAACTACAAAACTATGGCTACACCTTC.